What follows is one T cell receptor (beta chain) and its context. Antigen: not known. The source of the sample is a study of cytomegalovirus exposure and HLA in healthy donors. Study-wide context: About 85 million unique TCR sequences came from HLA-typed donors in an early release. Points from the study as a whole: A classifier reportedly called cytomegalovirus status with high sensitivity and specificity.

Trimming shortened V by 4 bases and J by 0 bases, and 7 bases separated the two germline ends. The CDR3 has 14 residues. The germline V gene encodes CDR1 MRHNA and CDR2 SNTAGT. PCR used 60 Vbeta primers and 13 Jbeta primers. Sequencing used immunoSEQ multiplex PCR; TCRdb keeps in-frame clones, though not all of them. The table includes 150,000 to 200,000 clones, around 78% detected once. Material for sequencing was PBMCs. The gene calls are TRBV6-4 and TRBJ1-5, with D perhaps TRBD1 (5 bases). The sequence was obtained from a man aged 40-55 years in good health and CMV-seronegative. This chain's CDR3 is CASSGTHSNQPQHF. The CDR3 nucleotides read TGTGCCAGCAGTGGGACACATAGCAATCAGCCCCAGCATTTT.